This T cell receptor (beta chain) was found in a study of T cell repertoires in cytomegalovirus infection. Study-wide points: In two of eight donors, the top clonotype was HLA-C-restricted CMV-specific.

V shed 2 bases and J shed 0 bases, with 11 bases lying between them. Germline V lookup: CDR1 SEHNR, CDR2 FQNEAQ (reference sequence). This CDR3 has 15 amino acids. Each CDR3 protein is one row after TCRdb ran MiXCR on the reads. The sample holds 560,000 or so distinct CDR3 sequences; 16% are singletons and the top ten take about 24%. This clonotype occurred many times. The antigen is not known. The source is a human donor in good health (CMV status not recorded). Some clones in this sample may be carry-over from other donors' samples. The sequencing sample was made of CD8+ T cells from PBMCs. V gene TRBV7-9 combines with J gene TRBJ2-7, with D perhaps being TRBD1 or TRBD2 (5 bases each). Written as DNA, the CDR3 is TGTGCCAGCAGCTTATTTCCAGGGAGCTCCTACGAGCAGTACTTC. Protein sequence: CASSLFPGSSYEQYF.